This section outlines one T cell receptor beta chain sequence together with its context. These data are taken from a study of blood T cell repertoires in COVID-19. Across the study: Sites across the United States, Italy and Spain contributed samples from acute and convalescent COVID-19. Nucleic acid was either cDNA or gDNA, and it came from T cells, B-cell-depleted T cells, or PBMCs.

CDR3 length equals 15 residues. The V and J ends lost 0 bases and 3 bases, in that order; junction bases with no gene match: 6. CDR1 is SGHDT and CDR2 is YYEEEE in the germline V gene. Original methodology: Reference gene primer amplification yielded estimated nucleated cell counts. Sequencing was performed with immunoSEQ multiplex PCR; in TCRdb, only in-frame clones are kept and a portion is missing. The D gene and trimming were derived from the DNA, and the V and J assignments and clone size from that table. The table records around 190,000 clones, 75% to 85% of them present only once. The chain couples TRBV5-6 to TRBJ2-7; 7 nucleotides align to TRBD1. This TCR derives from a human donor in a cohort sampled during active COVID-19. Input material: peripheral blood. The CDR3 coding sequence is TGTGCCAGCAGCTTGGATGGGACAGTCATCTACGAGCAGTACTTC. Encoded protein: CASSLDGTVIYEQYF.